Listed here are 15 T cell receptor beta chains from one sample, sequenced in a study of shared clonotypes between healthy human individuals. Assay used: immunoSEQ multiplex PCR; TCRdb lists only in-frame clones, some missing. The sample shows about 2 million clones, roughly 94% of them seen only once. The sample taken for sequencing was naive CD4+ T cells sorted from blood. Sample subset: CD45RA+ positively selected. The receptors shown here come from a man between 18 and 35 years old in good health.

V gene TRBV5-5 combines with J gene TRBJ1-5; TRBD1 might be the D (5 bases). This CDR3 region has 15 residues. Trimming cost V 4 bases and J 3 bases, with 14 bases left between them. In germline, CDR1 is SGHKS, CDR2 YYEKEE (reference sequence). This CDR3 is CASSPPGRLNQPQHF. The CDR3 nucleotides are TGTGCCAGCAGCCCACCGGGACGACTCAATCAGCCCCAGCATTTT.

This clone showed up just once. This rearrangement joins TRBV6-6 to TRBJ1-5; possible D gene TRBD1, 5 bases. CDR3 length: 14 residues. CDR1 and CDR2 from the germline V gene are MNHNY and SVGAGI (reference sequence). The CDR3 DNA reads as TGTGCTTCCACTCCAGGGTTTGCCAATCAGCCCCAGCATTTT. Translated: CASTPGFANQPQHF.

This chain links TRBV6-1 with TRBJ2-7; maybe TRBD1 (5 bases). CDR1 is MNHNS, CDR2 SASEGT, per germline. There are 13 residues in the CDR3. Trimming pared 4 bases from V and 6 bases from J, leaving 13 bases between. In DNA, the CDR3 is TGTGCCAGCAGTGTGCAGGGATTGGGCGAGCAGTACTTC. Amino acid sequence: CASSVQGLGEQYF.

V usage is TRBV7-8 and J usage is TRBJ2-7; 12 bases are a match to TRBD1. Germline CDR1 is SGHVS and CDR2 is FQNEAQ. This CDR3 comprises 16 residues. V lost 1 base to trimming and J lost 7 bases; unmatched junction nucleotides: 8. DNA of the CDR3: TGTGCCAGCAGCTTAGATCCGGGACAGGGGGCCAGGGAGCAGTACTTC. Translated: CASSLDPGQGAREQYF.

V and J are TRBV5-6 and TRBJ2-3; D is perhaps TRBD2 (5 bases). There are 13 residues in the CDR3. Germline CDR1 and CDR2: SGHDT and YYEEEE. In DNA, the CDR3 is TGTGCAATCACACGATCGGGGTCAGATACGCAGTATTTT. It encodes CAITRSGSDTQYF. Full variable domain (outside the CDR3, taken from reference TRBV5-6 and TRBJ2-3): DAGVTQSPTHLIKTRGQQVTLRCSPKSGHDTVSWYQQALGQGPQFIFQYYEEEERQRGNFPDRFSGHQFPNYSSELNVNALLLGDSALYLCAITRSGSDTQYFGPGTRLTVL.

The V call is TRBV9, the J call TRBJ2-1; TRBD2 is a possible D gene (5 bases). CDR3 length equals 16 residues. Germline V lookup: CDR1 SGDLS, CDR2 YYNGEE. Trimming left V 0 bases short and J 0 bases short, with 10 bases between. CDR3 DNA: TGTGCCAGCAGCGTAGCTCAGCGGAGCTCCTACAATGAGCAGTTCTTC. This gives the protein CASSVAQRSSYNEQFF.

V usage is TRBV5-1 and J usage is TRBJ2-2; TRBD2 agrees at 8 bases. Losses at the gene ends were 0 bases for V and 4 bases for J; bases not matched to a gene: 8. From germline, CDR1 is SGHRS and CDR2 YFSETQ. The CDR3 spans 17 residues. The CDR3 DNA follows: TGCGCCAGCAGCTTGGAGCCAGCGGGGGCCTCCACCGGGGAGCTGTTTTTT. Translation gives CASSLEPAGASTGELFF. The complete variable domain, with remaining parts taken from reference TRBV5-1 and TRBJ2-2, reads KAGVTQTPRYLIKTRGQQVTLSCSPISGHRSVSWYQQTPGQGLQFLFEYFSETQRNKGNFPGRFSGRQFSNSRSEMNVSTLELGDSALYLCASSLEPAGASTGELFFGEGSRLTVL.

CDR3 loop: CAITPGGPGSGANVLTF. The CDR3 DNA follows: TGTGCCATCACCCCGGGGGGGCCTGGGTCTGGGGCCAACGTCCTGACTTTC. The J gene is TRBJ2-6, the V gene TRBV10-3; 8 bases agree with TRBD2. CDR3 length equals 17 residues. Germline CDR1 ENHRY, CDR2 SYGVKD. The J segment lost 1 base and the V segment lost 7 bases, leaving 9 bases of the junction unmatched.

The gene calls are TRBV7-9 and TRBJ2-1; TRBD2 agrees at 11 bases. This CDR3 contains 19 residues. V dropped 6 bases and J dropped 0; count of bases not matched to a gene: 13. Germline lookup yields CDR1 SEHNR and CDR2 FQNEAQ (reference sequence). The CDR3 DNA sequence: TGTGCCAGCAGTAAGCGGGGACTAGCGGAAGGGAGCTCCTACAATGAGCAGTTCTTC. Translating gives CASSKRGLAEGSSYNEQFF.

The rearrangement joins TRBV9 to TRBJ2-5; D may be TRBD1 (6 bases). The CDR3 has 14 amino acids. The V end was cut by 1 base, the J end by 2 bases, with 9 bases between. Germline V gives CDR1 SGDLS, CDR2 YYNGEE. The DNA of the CDR3 is TGTGCCAGCAGCGTACAGGGGAAACAAGAGACCCAGTACTTC. Translating it yields CASSVQGKQETQYF.

The J gene is TRBJ1-1, the V gene TRBV25-1, with 8 bases lining up with TRBD1. After removal of 6 bases from V and 9 bases from J, the junction contained 6 bases not matched to a gene. This CDR3 is built from 12 residues. CDR1 MGHDK and CDR2 SYGVNS come from the germline V gene. The CDR3 here is CASRADREKAFF. As DNA, the CDR3 is TGTGCCAGCAGAGCGGACAGGGAGAAAGCTTTCTTT. Together with reference TRBV25-1 and TRBJ1-1, the CDR3 gives the full variable domain: EADIYQTPRYLVIGTGKKITLECSQTMGHDKMYWYQQDPGMELHLIHYSYGVNSTEKGDLSSESTVSRIRTEHFPLTLESARPSHTSQYLCASRADREKAFFGQGTRLTVV.

The J gene is TRBJ1-1, the V gene TRBV5-1; D is ambiguous. Germline CDR1 SGHRS, CDR2 YFSETQ. Trimming left V 4 bases short and J 1 base short, with 8 bases between. CDR3 length: 13 amino acids. CDR3 bases: TGCGCCAGCAGCGCAGAAGGGAACACTGAAGCTTTCTTT. As protein: CASSAEGNTEAFF.

The rearrangement joins TRBV29-1 to TRBJ1-4, with D tentatively TRBD1 (6 bases). V lost 0 bases to trimming and J lost 2 bases, with 13 bases between them. CDR1 and CDR2 from the germline V gene are SQVTM and ANQGSEA. This CDR3 spans 16 amino acids. CDR3: CSVEDRGGPTNEKLFF. DNA of the CDR3: TGCAGCGTTGAAGATCGGGGGGGGCCGACTAATGAAAAACTGTTTTTT.

This rearrangement joins TRBV4-2 to TRBJ1-2; D unclear. The ends were cut back, 4 bases at V and 1 base at J, with 7 bases in the middle. The CDR3 loop spans 13 amino acids. Germline loops: CDR1 LGHNA, CDR2 YNFKEQ. CDR3 coding DNA: TGTGCCAGCAGCCCCGACGGTAACTATGGCTACACCTTC. This gives the protein CASSPDGNYGYTF.

The chain is built from TRBV2 and TRBJ2-7; D is tentatively TRBD1 or TRBD2 (5 bases each). There are 14 residues in the CDR3. The ends were cut back, 4 bases at V and 2 bases at J, with 12 bases in the middle. Per the germline V gene, CDR1 is SNHLY and CDR2 is FYNNEI. CDR3: CASSGGGTAYEQYF. In nucleotides, the CDR3 is TGTGCCAGCAGTGGGGGTGGGACCGCCTACGAGCAGTACTTC.